This T cell receptor (beta chain) derives from a study of molecular identifiers for immune sequencing clone quantification (dated 2018 in TCRdb). Study-level background: In a replicate experiment, RNA from about 21,000 or 97,000 naive CD8 T cells was split into five aliquots, four of which were sequenced. This methods study used CD8 T cells to benchmark TCR RNA copy counting and molecular-identifier clustering-based TCR repertoire sequencing (MIDCIRS). Study-wide conclusions, independent of this receptor: The sizes of highly expanded clones could end up underestimated when identical TCR molecules share a barcode. Clones above 20 RNA copies held over 99% of molecules in CMV-specific effector cells but under 1% in naive cells. The naive libraries included spiked-in Jurkat TCR RNA (over nine copies' worth), and this RNA is not part of the donor repertoire. A single cell's worth of spiked-in Jurkat TCR RNA was reported detectable even among 850,000 to 1,000,000 naive CD8 T cells. When barcode sub-clustering was omitted, TCR diversity was inflated by chimeric consensus sequences, with chimeras reaching as high as 47%. Modeling indicated about 3.1 TCR RNA copies recovered per cell, compared with 9.5 to 10 by digital PCR, which implies a capture efficiency of 25% to 35%.

From the germline V gene, CDR1 is SGHTA and CDR2 is FQGTGA. From cysteine to phenylalanine, the CDR3 is 16 amino acids long. The DNA shown is the 48-base CDR3, in frame from base 1. The germline V end is reduced by 5 bases and the J end by 0 bases; junction bases left unmatched: 4. Libraries of naive CD8 T cells were built from approximately 20,000 to 980,000 sorted cells, with 10%, 30% or 50% of the purified RNA used. On a BD FACSAria II, naive CD8 T cells were FACS-sorted as CD8+CD4-CCR7+CD45RA+ and collected into RLT Plus buffer. Ten to eleven TCR copies' worth of Jurkat RNA were spiked into 20,000-1,000,000 naive CD8 T cell samples to test detection sensitivity. Enrichment of CD8 T cells was performed with RosetteSep CD8+ T Cell Enrichment Cocktail and Ficoll-Paque, after which ACK red cell lysis was carried out. Library generation was performed with PCR. The sequencer was an Illumina HiSeq 4000. Preparation of bulk TCR libraries followed a previously described approach, with the TCR primers listed in Table S5. The Qiagen AllPrep DNA/RNA kit was used to purify total RNA. Before any analysis, reads coming from multiple sequencing runs of the same library were combined into one pool. In the authors' own workflow: Reads were retained only if the reads had an exact TCR constant sequence, and the retained reads were trimmed to 150 nt and grouped according to their 12-nt molecular barcodes. Reads inside each barcode group were sub-clustered using a 15% Levenshtein threshold, and a quality-weighted consensus sequence was constructed for each RNA molecule. Non-functional sequences were excluded, and lower-count sequences lying one edit away from another sequence were also excluded. Based on fitting two negative binomial distributions, any barcode sub-cluster with under 20% of the maximum read count was discarded. Through fastp at Q25 and MiXCR, TCRdb rebuilt clones from the public reads, retaining in-frame beta chains. Rows matching on CDR3 protein sequence are summarized as one entry with the most common DNA and genes. The V and J calls follow TCRdb's processing rather than the paper's. The sample yields 65,000 or so distinct CDR3 sequences; around 18% were counted once. Of the sample, roughly 1.6% falls within the top ten clones.

Note on this clonotype: What antigen it recognizes has not been identified. Base qualities are not recorded, but no much larger clone differs from it by a single base.

The TCR sequence derives from a human donor in good health. Some libraries in this study had Jurkat cell RNA spiked in. This receptor chain uses TRBV7-3 and TRBJ2-5, and 12 bases in between align with TRBD2. Source material: naive CD8+ T cells from blood, with Jurkat cell RNA spiked in. The cell subset or site label on this specimen signifies: FACS-sorted CD8+CD4-CCR7+CD45RA+ naive T cells. The CDR3 in this case is CASSETSGGYQETQYF. The sequenced DNA: TGTGCCAGCAGCGAAACTAGCGGGGGGTACCAAGAGACCCAGTACTTC.